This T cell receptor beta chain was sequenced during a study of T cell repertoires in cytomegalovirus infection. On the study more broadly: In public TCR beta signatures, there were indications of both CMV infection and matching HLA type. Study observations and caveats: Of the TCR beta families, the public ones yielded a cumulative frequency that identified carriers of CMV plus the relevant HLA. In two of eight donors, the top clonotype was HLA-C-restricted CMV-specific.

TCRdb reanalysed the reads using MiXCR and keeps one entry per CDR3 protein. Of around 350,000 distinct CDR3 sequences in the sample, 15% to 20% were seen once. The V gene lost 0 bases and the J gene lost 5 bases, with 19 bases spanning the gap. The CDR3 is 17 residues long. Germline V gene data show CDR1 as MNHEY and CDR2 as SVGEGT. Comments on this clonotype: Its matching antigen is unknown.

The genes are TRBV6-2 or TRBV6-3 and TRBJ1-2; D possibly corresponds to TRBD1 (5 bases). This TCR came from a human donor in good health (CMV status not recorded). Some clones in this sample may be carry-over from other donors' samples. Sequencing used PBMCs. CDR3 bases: TGTGCCAGCAGTTACTCGGCGGGGACCCTTTATGTATATGGCTACACCTTC. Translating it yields CASSYSAGTLYVYGYTF.